The next 15 T cell receptor beta chains were all read from a single sample in a study of OX40 agonist ivuxolimab in advanced cancers. Produced via immunoSEQ multiplex PCR; TCRdb's table is partial and in-frame only. Of about 63,000 clones in the sample, roughly 73% were seen once. The sequenced sample was CD4+ or CD8+ T cells sorted from blood, obtained in a trial of the OX40 agonist ivuxolimab. The receptors stem from an adult with an advanced solid tumor such as melanoma, head and neck, liver or kidney cancer.

This chain uses TRBV11-2 with TRBJ2-1; the match to TRBD2 covers 9 bases. The CDR3 consists of 15 residues. Germline V gene data show CDR1 as SGHAT and CDR2 as FQNNGV. Trimming took 1 base from V and 6 from J; bases not matched to a gene: 4. The CDR3 spells CASSLGLAGSNEQFF. As DNA, the CDR3 is TGTGCCAGCAGCTTAGGTCTAGCGGGGTCCAATGAGCAGTTCTTC.

The V and J genes are TRBV6-1 and TRBJ1-5; unclear D gene. The CDR3 has 14 amino acids. Germline loops: CDR1 MNHNS, CDR2 SASEGT. V was clipped by 8 bases and J by 4 bases, with 15 bases between them. CDR3 region: CASRPGNSNQPQHF. The CDR3 bases are TGTGCCAGCCGTCCAGGTAATAGTAATCAGCCCCAGCATTTT.

The J gene is TRBJ1-5, the V gene TRBV6-5; no firm D call. The CDR3 has 16 amino acids. The V and J ends lost 4 bases and 6 bases respectively, with 19 bases between them. Germline values: CDR1 MNHEY, CDR2 SVGAGI. The CDR3 DNA is TGTGCCAGCAGTTCGGCGCGTGGAGCTGACGTTCAGCCCCAGCATTTT. Protein: CASSSARGADVQPQHF.

The V and J genes are TRBV6-4 and TRBJ1-1; the D gene is possibly TRBD1 (5 bases). V gave up 6 bases and J gave up 1 base, with 9 bases separating them. Germline V gene data show CDR1 as MRHNA and CDR2 as SNTAGT. The CDR3 totals 13 residues. In nucleotides, the CDR3 is TGTGCCAGCAGCGTCGGACAGAACACTGAAGCTTTCTTT. It translates to CASSVGQNTEAFF.

The chain joins TRBV7-3 to TRBJ2-1, with D perhaps matching TRBD2 (5 bases). The CDR3 consists of 13 residues. With 5 bases removed from V and 7 bases from J, the gap between germline ends came to 12 bases. Germline V gene lookup returns CDR1 SGHTA and CDR2 FQGTGA. The CDR3 coding sequence is TGTGCCAGCAGCCCCCGAAGGGAGAATGAGCAGTTCTTC. Amino acid sequence: CASSPRRENEQFF.

This clone has more than one count but fewer than ten. The chain combines TRBV7-9 with TRBJ2-5, with a weak D call TRBD1 (5 bases). This CDR3 region has 14 residues. CDR1 SEHNR and CDR2 FQNEAQ come from the germline V gene (reference sequence). V shed 5 bases and J shed 5 bases, with 15 bases lying between them. The CDR3, as DNA: TGTGCCAGCAGCACGGACAAAATAAGGGAGACCCAGTACTTC. This gives the protein CASSTDKIRETQYF.

This chain joins TRBV5-4 and TRBJ1-2, with D uncertain. V was trimmed by 6 bases and J by 6 bases, leaving 15 bases between them. The CDR3 totals 13 residues. The V gene's germline CDR1 is SGHNT and CDR2 YYREEE (reference sequence). The CDR3 coding sequence is TGTGCCAGCAAACCGGGCCTTAGTGATGGCTACACCTTC. It codes for CASKPGLSDGYTF.

The chain is built from TRBV20-1 and TRBJ1-3; no definite D call. V was cut by 7 bases and J by 1 base, with 5 bases left in between. Germline lookup yields CDR1 DFQATT and CDR2 SNEGSKA (reference sequence). This CDR3 has 11 residues. The CDR3 loop is CSGGSGNTIYF. Written as DNA, the CDR3 is TGCAGTGGAGGGTCTGGAAACACCATATATTTT.

The chain recombines TRBV25-1 with TRBJ2-7; D perhaps matches TRBD2 (6 bases). This CDR3 contains 14 residues. Germline V gives CDR1 MGHDK, CDR2 SYGVNS. V lost 3 bases to trimming and J lost 7 bases, with 16 bases between them. The DNA for the CDR3 is TGTGCCAGCAGTGAGTTCGGGGGTACGAGGGAGCAGTACTTC. Residues: CASSEFGGTREQYF.

The V call is TRBV4-1, the J call TRBJ2-5, with D unclear. The CDR3 is made up of 15 amino acids. CDR1 is MGHRA and CDR2 is YSYEKL in the germline V gene. V lost 0 bases to trimming and J lost 2 bases, with 10 bases between them. CDR3 in amino acids: CASSQDGQKQETQYF. The CDR3 DNA follows: TGCGCCAGCAGCCAAGATGGGCAGAAACAAGAGACCCAGTACTTC.

The chain recombines TRBV27 with TRBJ2-7; a possible D gene is TRBD1 (5 bases). The CDR3 runs to 13 residues. Germline V lookup: CDR1 MNHEY, CDR2 SMNVEV (reference sequence). Trimming stripped 3 bases from V and 3 bases from J, with 9 bases between. The CDR3 DNA is TGTGCCAGCAGTTTGGATCAGGGCTACGAGCAGTACTTC. Residues: CASSLDQGYEQYF.

This chain links TRBV27 with TRBJ1-6; the match to TRBD1 covers 7 bases. V was pared by 3 bases and J by 8 bases, with 7 bases of the junction left unmatched. Germline CDR1 and CDR2: MNHEY and SMNVEV (reference sequence). This CDR3 is built from 15 residues. CDR3 nucleotides: TGTGCCAGCAGTTTCAGGGGGGCAAAAGATTCACCCCTCCACTTT. The encoded protein is CASSFRGAKDSPLHF.

The genes are TRBV5-6 and TRBJ2-5; D is unresolved. Trimming pared 4 bases from V and 0 bases from J, leaving 13 bases between. Germline-derived CDR1 and CDR2 are SGHDT and YYEEEE. The CDR3 contains 15 residues. CDR3 DNA: TGTGCCAGCAGCCTCCGGAACACGTACCAAGAGACCCAGTACTTC. Amino acid sequence: CASSLRNTYQETQYF.

The chain's CDR3 is CASSVNVKNEQFF. The CDR3 DNA reads TGTGCCAGCAGTGTCAACGTGAAAAATGAGCAGTTCTTC. The V and J genes are TRBV6-1 and TRBJ2-1; D ambiguous. V was clipped by 4 bases and J by 7 bases, with 11 bases between them. The germline V gene has CDR1 MNHNS and CDR2 SASEGT. This CDR3 contains 13 residues.

The gene calls are TRBV6-5 and TRBJ2-5; 8 positions match TRBD2. This CDR3 comprises 15 residues. Germline V gene data show CDR1 as MNHEY and CDR2 as SVGAGI. Losses at the gene ends were 2 bases for V and 5 bases for J; bases not matched to a gene: 7. The DNA for the CDR3 is TGTGCCAGCAGTTACGTTGCGGGAGGATCGGAGACCCAGTACTTC. Translated: CASSYVAGGSETQYF.